One sample yielded the 9 T cell receptor beta chains listed below, sequenced in a study of cytomegalovirus exposure and HLA in healthy donors. PCR amplification relied on 60 Vbeta primers (plus 13 Jbeta primers). Here immunoSEQ multiplex PCR was the method, and the copy in TCRdb shows in-frame clones only, minus some. The sample lists about 120,000 clones; about 75% were seen once. Source material: PBMCs. These receptors originate from a man aged 60-69 years in good health and CMV-seropositive.

This clone was detected only a few times. The chain couples TRBV5-1 to TRBJ2-3; the match to TRBD2 covers 7 bases. The CDR3 length is 15 residues. Germline V lookup: CDR1 SGHRS, CDR2 YFSETQ. V was pared by 0 bases and J by 5 bases, with 6 bases of the junction left unmatched. This CDR3 reads CASSLGPGEGDTQYF. The CDR3 nucleotides are TGCGCCAGCAGCTTGGGGCCGGGGGAGGGAGATACGCAGTATTTT.

The V gene is TRBV5-4, the J gene TRBJ1-1, with a tentative D call TRBD1 (6 bases). Trimming cost V 2 bases and J 0 bases, with 11 bases left between them. CDR1 and CDR2 from the germline V gene are SGHNT and YYREEE (reference sequence). This CDR3 has 15 amino acids. The CDR3 loop reads CASSLPDRMNTEAFF. The CDR3 nucleotides are TGTGCCAGCAGCTTACCCGACAGGATGAACACTGAAGCTTTCTTT. Combining the CDR3 with reference TRBV5-4 and TRBJ1-1 gives the whole variable domain ETGVTQSPTHLIKTRGQQVTLRCSSQSGHNTVSWYQQALGQGPQFIFQYYREEENGRGNFPPRFSGLQFPNYSSELNVNALELDDSALYLCASSLPDRMNTEAFFGQGTRLTVV.

This rearrangement joins TRBV6-1 to TRBJ2-5, with D unclear. CDR1 is MNHNS, CDR2 SASEGT, per germline. The CDR3 consists of 15 residues. V gave up 0 bases and J gave up 0 bases, with 8 bases separating them. The CDR3 DNA follows: TGTGCCAGCAGTGAAGCTGCGCGGTACCAAGAGACCCAGTACTTC. Its protein product is CASSEAARYQETQYF.

The chain has TRBV29-1 and TRBJ1-1; 7 bases map to TRBD1. The ends lost 7 bases at V and 0 bases at J; junction bases unmatched: 8. Per the germline V gene, CDR1 is SQVTM and CDR2 is ANQGSEA. The CDR3 contains 14 residues. CDR3 in amino acids: CSGGTAYLNTEAFF. CDR3 sequence (DNA): TGCAGCGGTGGGACAGCGTACCTGAACACTGAAGCTTTCTTT.

The CDR3 here is CASSDQGVRDTEAFF. As DNA, the CDR3 is TGTGCCAGCAGTGATCAGGGGGTGAGGGACACTGAAGCTTTCTTT. V usage is TRBV6-1 and J usage is TRBJ1-1; TRBD1 agrees at 7 bases. CDR3 length: 15 residues. Trimming at V came to 3 bases and at J to 3 bases, leaving 7 bases not matched to a gene. The germline V gene has CDR1 MNHNS and CDR2 SASEGT.

This rearrangement joins TRBV5-8 to TRBJ1-1; 10 nucleotides line up with TRBD1. J gave up 7 bases and V 1 base, and 4 bases lay outside the gene matches. The germline V gene has CDR1 SGHTS and CDR2 YDEGEE. This CDR3 comprises 14 residues. DNA of the CDR3: TGTGCCAGCAGCTTGCCCGGGACAGGGGATGAAGCTTTCTTT. Amino acids: CASSLPGTGDEAFF.

The chain couples TRBV18 to TRBJ1-2; 7 bases line up with TRBD1. Germline assignment: CDR1 KGHSH and CDR2 LQKENI. The CDR3 has 15 residues. V was pared by 3 bases and J by 4 bases, with 8 bases of the junction left unmatched. The chain's CDR3 is CASSPPTGLIYGYTF. DNA for the CDR3: TGTGCCAGCTCACCGCCGACAGGGTTGATCTATGGCTACACCTTC.

This chain uses TRBV5-8 with TRBJ2-7; 8 nucleotides align to TRBD2. This CDR3 has 15 residues. After removal of 7 bases from V and 2 bases from J, the junction contained 11 bases not matched to a gene. CDR1 SGHTS and CDR2 YDEGEE come from the germline V gene. The CDR3 spells CASGPFGRATYEQYF. The DNA of the CDR3 is TGTGCCAGCGGGCCCTTCGGGAGGGCAACCTACGAGCAGTACTTC.

The rearrangement links TRBV6-5 to TRBJ2-3, with D possibly TRBD2 on 5 matching bases. The germline gives CDR1 MNHEY, CDR2 SVGAGI. Trimming pared 0 bases from V and 4 bases from J, leaving 14 bases between. CDR3 length: 16 amino acids. The DNA of the CDR3 is TGTGCCAGCAGTTACTCTAGGGTCGGAGGCCCAGATACGCAGTATTTT. This gives the protein CASSYSRVGGPDTQYF.